The clone carrying this TCR beta chain was counted between two and nine times. Original processing methods: Reference gene primers were amplified, and this amplification served to estimate nucleated cell counts. Here immunoSEQ multiplex PCR was the method, and the copy in TCRdb shows in-frame clones only, minus some. The DNA was the basis for D and trimming; V, J and clone size are from that table. The sample has approximately 72,000 clones; more than 75% are singletons. The sample belongs to a study of blood T cell repertoires in COVID-19. Background on the study: The samples span acute and convalescent COVID-19 from the United States, Italy and Spain. T cells, B-cell-depleted T cells, or PBMCs provided the cDNA or gDNA that served as material.

The receptor was derived from a woman in her fifties or sixties with acute or convalescent COVID-19. The specimen was peripheral blood.

This CDR3 is CASSLAGGHGYTF. CDR3 nucleotides: TGCGCCAGCAGCTTAGCAGGGGGGCATGGCTACACCTTC. This chain joins TRBV4-1 and TRBJ1-2; 7 nucleotides align to TRBD1. V dropped 5 bases and J dropped 6; count of bases not matched to a gene: 6. The CDR3 is made up of 13 amino acids. Germline V CDR1 and CDR2: MGHRA, YSYEKL.